These 25 T cell receptor beta chains originate from one sample sequenced in a study of Ad26.COV2.S vaccination and SARS-CoV-2 variants. The assay was immunoSEQ multiplex PCR, and TCRdb's table has in-frame clones only and misses some. Of around 450,000 clones listed, roughly nine tenths are singletons. The treatment was: roughly 18 received Ad26.COV2.S at low or high dose, single or two shots; 5 received placebo; per-sample allocation not given. Vaccine and placebo recipients were sampled on day 63 after the first injection. The specimen comprised peripheral blood, sampled in a trial of Ad26.COV2.S vaccine versus placebo. Source of these receptors: a person between 18 and 65 years old who received the Ad26.COV2.S COVID-19 vaccine or a placebo.

This clone was seen once. The same CDR3 is also encoded by other DNA sequences in this sample. The CDR3 protein is CASSPNSNQPQHF. CDR3 DNA: TGTGCCAGCTCACCCAATAGCAATCAGCCCCAGCATTTT. The chain is built from TRBV18 and TRBJ1-5, with D unclear. Germline-derived CDR1 and CDR2 are KGHSH and LQKENI. V shed 3 bases and J shed 0 bases, with 3 bases lying between them. The CDR3 is 13 residues long.

The chain has TRBV3-1 (or the pseudogene TRBV3-2) and TRBJ2-7; maybe TRBD2 (5 bases). Per germline, CDR1 LGHDT and CDR2 YNNKEL (reference sequence). The CDR3 spans 15 residues. Deletions cut 0 bases from V and 2 bases from J, with 11 bases between. The CDR3 sequence: CASSQEEDFAYEQYF. The CDR3 coding sequence is TGTGCCAGCAGCCAAGAGGAGGACTTTGCCTACGAGCAGTACTTC.

The rearrangement joins TRBV6-5 to TRBJ1-1; TRBD1 agrees at 9 bases. The trim removed 6 bases at V and 3 bases at J, leaving 5 bases unmatched. The CDR3 length is 14 residues. Germline V gene lookup returns CDR1 MNHEY and CDR2 SVGAGI. The CDR3 region is CASRWDREDTEAFF. DNA for the CDR3: TGTGCCAGCAGGTGGGACAGGGAGGACACTGAAGCTTTCTTT.

This chain links TRBV3-1 (or the pseudogene TRBV3-2) with TRBJ2-5; D is uncertain. The V and J ends lost 0 bases and 4 bases respectively, with 18 bases between them. This CDR3 has 17 amino acids. Germline loops: CDR1 LGHDT, CDR2 YNNKEL (reference sequence). CDR3 DNA: TGTGCCAGCAGCCAAGATCTAAAAAGTTATGCCCCAGAGACCCAGTACTTC. Translating gives CASSQDLKSYAPETQYF.

The J gene is TRBJ2-1, the V gene TRBV7-2; 12 nucleotides agree with TRBD2. The CDR3 runs to 19 residues. V lost 5 bases and J lost 0; bases outside the gene matches: 11. Germline CDR1 and CDR2: SGHTA and FQGNSA. CDR3 in DNA: TGTGCCAGCAGCAAGACTAGCGGGAGACTGGGGAGCTCCTACAATGAGCAGTTCTTC. Amino acid sequence: CASSKTSGRLGSSYNEQFF.

V gene TRBV5-5 combines with J gene TRBJ1-2, with unresolved D. The CDR3 has 15 residues. V lost 1 base, J lost 4 bases, and 14 bases lay in between. Germline V gives CDR1 SGHKS, CDR2 YYEKEE (reference sequence). CDR3 in DNA: TGTGCCAGCAGCTTGTCGGGCAGCTCGTTCTATGGCTACACCTTC. This sequence encodes CASSLSGSSFYGYTF.

The chain has TRBV30 and TRBJ1-4; D remains ambiguous. The CDR3 totals 11 residues. The germline CDR1 and CDR2 sequences are GTSNPN and SVGIG (reference sequence). V shed 4 bases and J shed 8 bases, with 8 bases lying between them. The CDR3 DNA reads TGTGCCTGGACAATCGGGGAAAAACTGTTTTTT. Its translation: CAWTIGEKLFF.

The chain combines TRBV5-1 with TRBJ2-2, with 8 bases aligning to TRBD2. From germline, CDR1 is SGHRS and CDR2 YFSETQ. V trimming: 3 bases; J trimming: 6 bases; junction bases outside the gene matches: 7. The CDR3 is made up of 15 amino acids. The CDR3 DNA sequence: TGCGCCAGCAGCTCACCGGGACTAGAACCCGGGGAGCTGTTTTTT. This gives the protein CASSSPGLEPGELFF. The full variable domain, its missing parts supplied by reference TRBV5-1 and TRBJ2-2, is KAGVTQTPRYLIKTRGQQVTLSCSPISGHRSVSWYQQTPGQGLQFLFEYFSETQRNKGNFPGRFSGRQFSNSRSEMNVSTLELGDSALYLCASSSPGLEPGELFFGEGSRLTVL.

The chain recombines TRBV9 with TRBJ2-6; 7 positions match TRBD1. CDR1 is SGDLS and CDR2 is YYNGEE in the germline V gene. V lost 2 bases, J lost 0 bases, and 8 bases stayed unmatched. The CDR3 runs to 18 residues. The CDR3 nucleotides are TGTGCCAGCAGCGTGTCGACAGGGCAAAGCTCTGGGGCCAACGTCCTGACTTTC. Its protein is CASSVSTGQSSGANVLTF. The full variable domain, completed using reference TRBV9 and TRBJ2-6, is DSGVTQTPKHLITATGQRVTLRCSPRSGDLSVYWYQQSLDQGLQFLIQYYNGEERAKGNILERFSAQQFPDLHSELNLSSLELGDSALYFCASSVSTGQSSGANVLTFGAGSRLTVL.

The V gene is TRBV28, the J gene TRBJ2-7; no definite D call. V shed 6 bases and J shed 1 base, with 16 bases lying between them. The CDR3 length is 15 residues. Germline-derived CDR1 and CDR2 are MDHEN and SYDVKM. CDR3 loop: CASSQISPDSYEQYF. The CDR3 DNA follows: TGTGCCAGCAGCCAAATCTCCCCAGATTCCTACGAGCAGTACTTC.

The chain links TRBV4-3 to TRBJ1-4, with 11 bases lining up with TRBD1. CDR1 is LGHNA and CDR2 is YSLEER in the germline V gene. The CDR3 contains 18 residues. V shed 4 bases and J 8 bases; nucleotides not matched to a gene: 15. The CDR3: CASSLSGQGAVGREKLFF. The CDR3 region has the DNA TGCGCCAGCAGCCTGAGTGGACAGGGGGCTGTAGGTAGGGAAAAACTGTTTTTT.

V is TRBV24-1 and J is TRBJ2-1; D possibly corresponds to TRBD2 (5 bases). This CDR3 contains 14 residues. Per the germline V gene, CDR1 is KGHDR and CDR2 is SFDVKD. Trimming took 3 bases from V and 1 from J, leaving 6 bases between them. DNA of the CDR3: TGTGCCACCAGTGATGGGGAGTCCTACAATGAGCAGTTCTTC. The encoded protein is CATSDGESYNEQFF.

V gene TRBV7-9 combines with J gene TRBJ2-2; 9 nucleotides line up with TRBD1. CDR1 SEHNR and CDR2 FQNEAQ come from the germline V gene (reference sequence). The CDR3 has 14 amino acids. V trimming: 5 bases; J trimming: 9 bases; junction bases outside the gene matches: 7. CDR3 nucleotide sequence: TGTGCCAGCAGCGTGCGACAGGGGGGCTGGGAGCTGTTTTTT. Protein sequence: CASSVRQGGWELFF.

The V and J genes are TRBV19 and TRBJ1-3; D gene unclear. Germline assignment: CDR1 LNHDA and CDR2 SQIVND (reference sequence). V was cut by 9 bases and J by 4 bases, with 4 bases left in between. CDR3 length: 10 residues. Here the CDR3 DNA reads TGTGCCAGCCAGGGAAACACCATATATTTT. This codes for CASQGNTIYF.

The chain couples TRBV6-5 to TRBJ2-1; no definite D call. CDR3 length: 15 residues. V was trimmed by 4 bases and J by 5 bases, leaving 15 bases between them. Germline lookup yields CDR1 MNHEY and CDR2 SVGAGI. CDR3 in DNA: TGTGCCAGCAGTTCGACTTGGGCCCTCCACAATGAGCAGTTCTTC. It encodes CASSSTWALHNEQFF.

This clone came up once. This chain uses TRBV10-2 with TRBJ2-7; TRBD1 or TRBD2 may be the D gene (5 bases each). V was clipped by 6 bases and J by 6 bases, with 12 bases between them. CDR3 size: 12 residues. CDR1 is WSHSY and CDR2 is SAAADI in the germline V gene. CDR3 region: CASRGRHGEQYF. Written as DNA, the CDR3 is TGCGCCAGCAGGGGACGACATGGCGAGCAGTACTTC.

This clone was recorded once. The chain couples TRBV5-6 to TRBJ2-6; the D call may be TRBD1 or TRBD2 (6 bases each). Germline V gene sequence: CDR1 SGHDT, CDR2 YYEEEE. The CDR3 has 18 residues. V was clipped by 0 bases and J by 1 base, with 14 bases between them. In DNA form, the CDR3 reads TGTGCCAGCAGCTTGGTGGGGGGCGCAGGATCTGGGGCCAACGTCCTGACTTTC. It is translated as CASSLVGGAGSGANVLTF.

J is TRBJ2-3 and V is TRBV9; D possibly corresponds to TRBD2 (5 bases). Germline-derived CDR1 and CDR2 are SGDLS and YYNGEE. Trimming left V 0 bases short and J 5 bases short, with 13 bases between. The CDR3 has 15 residues. This CDR3 reads CASSVVGSAEDTQYF. Here the CDR3 DNA reads TGTGCCAGCAGCGTAGTAGGTAGCGCCGAAGATACGCAGTATTTT.

V and J are TRBV6-1 and TRBJ2-2, with D perhaps given as TRBD1 or TRBD2 (5 bases each). Germline CDR1 MNHNS, CDR2 SASEGT. With 3 bases removed from V and 3 bases from J, the gap between germline ends came to 23 bases. This CDR3 spans 19 amino acids. CDR3 residues: CASSEQHPGRYRDTGELFF. The DNA of the CDR3 is TGTGCCAGCAGTGAGCAACATCCGGGGCGTTATAGGGACACCGGGGAGCTGTTTTTT.

The rearrangement joins TRBV18 to TRBJ1-5, with TRBD1 matching 9 bases. This CDR3 comprises 17 residues. Germline V gene lookup returns CDR1 KGHSH and CDR2 LQKENI. J lost 0 bases, V lost 4 bases, and 7 bases had no gene match. This CDR3 is CASSLKTGGNSNQPQHF. The CDR3 DNA follows: TGTGCCAGCTCACTAAAAACAGGGGGCAATAGCAATCAGCCCCAGCATTTT.

This clone was seen once. The rearrangement joins TRBV6-1 to TRBJ1-1; D is unclear. The V end lost 2 bases, the J end lost 1 base, and 11 bases lay between the germline ends. Germline V lookup: CDR1 MNHNS, CDR2 SASEGT. The CDR3 contains 15 residues. Here the CDR3 reads CASSEQLVRNTEAFF. The CDR3 bases are TGTGCCAGCAGTGAACAGTTGGTGAGGAACACTGAAGCTTTCTTT.

The CDR3 sequence is CASSSLGQGDGYTF. The CDR3 region has the DNA TGTGCCAGCAGTTCCCTGGGACAGGGGGACGGCTACACCTTC. The rearrangement links TRBV28 to TRBJ1-2, with TRBD1 identical over 11 bases. The CDR3 runs to 14 residues. From germline, CDR1 is MDHEN and CDR2 SYDVKM. V was pared by 4 bases and J by 8 bases, with 6 bases of the junction left unmatched.

V gene TRBV4-2 combines with J gene TRBJ1-1; TRBD1 agrees at 9 bases. Germline trimming cut 2 bases from V and 1 base from J; bases unmatched to any gene: 5. Germline V gene sequence: CDR1 LGHNA, CDR2 YNFKEQ. CDR3 length: 16 amino acids. DNA for the CDR3: TGTGCCAGCAGCCAATGGGACAGGGCGGGGAACACTGAAGCTTTCTTT. This translates into CASSQWDRAGNTEAFF.

This clone turned up a few times. The chain links TRBV28 to TRBJ2-7; no firm D call. Germline values: CDR1 MDHEN, CDR2 SYDVKM. The V end was cut by 1 base, the J end by 2 bases, with 15 bases between. This CDR3 has 16 amino acids. Here the CDR3 DNA reads TGTGCCAGCAGTTTATCGTTATCGCTGCGCGCCTACGAGCAGTACTTC. Its protein product is CASSLSLSLRAYEQYF.

To note about this clone: The sample holds other DNA sequences that translate to the same CDR3. The V call is TRBV27, the J call TRBJ2-2; D possibly corresponds to TRBD2 (5 bases). Germline CDR1 and CDR2: MNHEY and SMNVEV (reference sequence). This CDR3 has 12 amino acids. V dropped 5 bases and J dropped 6 bases, with 7 bases sitting between them. CDR3 in amino acids: CASSTDSGELFF. In DNA form, the CDR3 reads TGTGCCAGCAGTACGGACTCCGGGGAGCTGTTTTTT.